This passage covers 26 T cell receptor beta chains from one sample sequenced in a study of T cells in Graves' hyperthyroidism and ophthalmopathy. There were TCR beta CDR3 regions amplified from RNA transcripts. The HTBI primer set drove a first-round RT-PCR of the TCR CDR3. MiXCR, applied by TCRdb to the multiplex PCR reads, yields one record per CDR3 protein. In the table there are hundreds of thousands of distinct CDR3 sequences, about 15% of which are singletons. Sequencing was performed on blood. These receptors were collected from a woman aged 40-49 years with Graves' ophthalmopathy.

This clonotype was seen repeatedly, ten times or more. The chain joins TRBV12-3 or TRBV12-4 to TRBJ1-1; D gene unclear. This CDR3 spans 14 amino acids. Deletions cut 3 bases from V and 1 base from J, with 9 bases between. As DNA, the CDR3 is TGTGCCAGCAGTTTTTTGGGAGAGAACACTGAAGCTTTCTTT. This encodes CASSFLGENTEAFF.

This clonotype was seen many times. The chain employs TRBV6-5 and TRBJ1-1; D ambiguous. The length of the CDR3 is 15 residues. The germline CDR1 and CDR2 sequences are MNHEY and SVGAGI. V was clipped by 7 bases and J by 2 bases, with 17 bases between them. CDR3 region: CASTYGGGHNTEAFF. As DNA, the CDR3 is TGTGCCAGCACCTACGGAGGAGGCCACAACACTGAAGCTTTCTTT.

This clonotype was counted many times. The rearrangement joins TRBV28 to TRBJ2-7; the D call may be TRBD1 or TRBD2 (5 bases each). The V gene lost 6 bases and the J gene lost 1 base, with 13 bases spanning the gap. This CDR3 region has 14 residues. Germline V CDR1 and CDR2: MDHEN, SYDVKM. The CDR3 is CASSFPGRSYEQYF. The DNA for the CDR3 is TGTGCCAGCAGCTTCCCGGGACGGTCCTACGAGCAGTACTTC.

This clonotype was detected many times. This rearrangement joins TRBV7-2 to TRBJ1-2; no definite D call. Between the trimmed V and J ends, which lost 6 bases and 5 bases, there was a span of 13 bases. Per germline, CDR1 SGHTA and CDR2 FQGNSA. The CDR3 runs 13 residues. The CDR3 nucleotides are TGTGCCAGCAGACAGTTATCTATGTATGGCTACACCTTC. This gives the protein CASRQLSMYGYTF.

The CDR3 is CASSYLQGYTGELFF. DNA for the CDR3: TGTGCCAGCAGTTACTTACAGGGTTACACCGGGGAGCTGTTTTTT. The V and J genes are TRBV6-5 and TRBJ2-2; D possibly corresponds to TRBD1 (6 bases). CDR3 length equals 15 residues. The germline V gene encodes CDR1 MNHEY and CDR2 SVGAGI. V lost 1 base and J lost 3, with 9 bases in between.

In this sample, this clonotype turned up many times. The rearrangement joins TRBV27 to TRBJ1-5; weak D call: TRBD1 (5 bases). The germline V gene has CDR1 MNHEY and CDR2 SMNVEV (reference sequence). Trimming took 11 bases from V and 0 from J, leaving 17 bases between them. CDR3 length: 15 residues. The CDR3 DNA follows: TGTGCCGGAACGAGGGACGGCTATAGCAATCAGCCCCAGCATTTT. Translation: CAGTRDGYSNQPQHF.

There are many counts of this clonotype. The chain combines TRBV7-9 with TRBJ1-2, with TRBD1 matching over 7 bases. J was trimmed by 3 bases and V by 5 bases; bases with no gene match: 9. Germline V lookup: CDR1 SEHNR, CDR2 FQNEAQ (reference sequence). The length of the CDR3 is 15 residues. The CDR3: CASSPHRQGDYGYTF. DNA of the CDR3: TGTGCCAGCAGCCCCCACCGACAGGGAGACTATGGCTACACCTTC.

Ten or more counts support this clonotype. The V and J genes are TRBV11-2 and TRBJ1-5, with D unclear. Trimming left V 5 bases short and J 9 bases short, with 11 bases between. The germline CDR1 and CDR2 sequences are SGHAT and FQNNGV. The CDR3 spans 12 residues. The CDR3 loop reads CASSLLGGPQHF. The CDR3 bases are TGTGCCAGCAGCCTCCTAGGAGGGCCCCAGCATTTT.

The table lists this clonotype with a few counts. The V call is TRBV5-1, the J call TRBJ2-7; D perhaps matches TRBD1 (6 bases). The V end was cut by 5 bases, the J end by 7 bases, with 19 bases between. In germline, CDR1 is SGHRS, CDR2 YFSETQ. The CDR3 has 14 residues. The CDR3 DNA sequence: TGCGCCAGCAGTTCCGGACAGCCCCGGGGAGAGCAGTACTTC. As protein: CASSSGQPRGEQYF. Full variable domain (missing parts from reference TRBV5-1 and TRBJ2-7): KAGVTQTPRYLIKTRGQQVTLSCSPISGHRSVSWYQQTPGQGLQFLFEYFSETQRNKGNFPGRFSGRQFSNSRSEMNVSTLELGDSALYLCASSSGQPRGEQYFGPGTRLTVT.

This sequence joins TRBV12-5 and TRBJ2-5; 8 bases fit TRBD1. This CDR3 region has 16 residues. J gave up 0 bases and V 2 bases, and 5 bases lay outside the gene matches. CDR1 LGHNT and CDR2 FRNRAP come from the germline V gene. The CDR3 reads CASGLLGQVYQETQYF. The CDR3 nucleotides read TGTGCTAGTGGTTTGCTGGGACAGGTGTACCAAGAGACCCAGTACTTC. The whole variable domain, filled in from reference TRBV12-5 and TRBJ2-5, reads DARVTQTPRHKVTEMGQEVTMRCQPILGHNTVFWYRQTMMQGLELLAYFRNRAPLDDSGMPKDRFSAEMPDATLATLKIQPSEPRDSAVYFCASGLLGQVYQETQYFGPGTRLLVL.

This clonotype appeared a single time. This chain connects TRBV11-1 to TRBJ1-3; D is unresolved. Between the trimmed V and J ends, which lost 0 bases and 2 bases, there was a span of 11 bases. The CDR3 has 16 residues. Germline values: CDR1 SGHAT, CDR2 FQDESV (reference sequence). CDR3 nucleotide sequence: TGTGCCAGCAGCTTAGCGCCCCGGGCCCCTGGAAACACCATATATTTT. This sequence encodes CASSLAPRAPGNTIYF.

This clonotype showed up just a few times. The rearrangement links TRBV5-4 to TRBJ1-1; 7 nucleotides agree with TRBD1. The germline CDR1 and CDR2 sequences are SGHNT and YYREEE (reference sequence). The CDR3 is made up of 17 amino acids. Trimming cost V 2 bases and J 4 bases; bases outside gene matches: 14. The CDR3 coding sequence is TGTGCCAGCAGCTTTGAGACAGGGAGGGCGGTGGGCACTGAAGCTTTCTTT. It yields the protein CASSFETGRAVGTEAFF. Complete variable domain (other parts from reference TRBV5-4 and TRBJ1-1): ETGVTQSPTHLIKTRGQQVTLRCSSQSGHNTVSWYQQALGQGPQFIFQYYREEENGRGNFPPRFSGLQFPNYSSELNVNALELDDSALYLCASSFETGRAVGTEAFFGQGTRLTVV.

The J gene is TRBJ2-2, the V gene TRBV4-1, with 13 bases that match TRBD2. After removal of 2 bases from V and 7 bases from J, the junction contained 13 bases not matched to a gene. Per the germline V gene, CDR1 is MGHRA and CDR2 is YSYEKL. This CDR3 contains 19 residues. CDR3 in DNA: TGCGCCAGCAGCCAAACCCGGAGGACTAGCGGGAGCGGGGGCGGGGAGCTGTTTTTT. It codes for CASSQTRRTSGSGGGELFF.

The V and J genes are TRBV7-8 and TRBJ1-1, with D unclear. Trimming cost V 5 bases and J 0 bases, with 16 bases left between them. CDR1 and CDR2 from the germline V gene are SGHVS and FQNEAQ. The CDR3 loop spans 16 amino acids. The CDR3 sequence: CASSKGHQLMNTEAFF. The CDR3 coding sequence is TGTGCCAGCAGCAAAGGCCATCAGCTAATGAACACTGAAGCTTTCTTT.

This clonotype has at least ten counts. V and J are TRBV7-3 and TRBJ2-5; unclear D gene. This CDR3 spans 20 amino acids. Trimming stripped 5 bases from V and 4 bases from J, with 32 bases between. Per germline, CDR1 SGHTA and CDR2 FQGTGA. The CDR3 sequence is CASSLKRRITALGPTETQYF. CDR3 bases: TGTGCCAGCAGCCTAAAGCGAAGAATCACTGCACTGGGCCCGACAGAGACCCAGTACTTC.

This clonotype was seen ten or more times. V usage is TRBV6-1 and J usage is TRBJ2-7; the D call may be TRBD1 or TRBD2 (6 bases each). Germline-derived CDR1 and CDR2 are MNHNS and SASEGT. This CDR3 contains 12 residues. CDR3 amino acids: CAVGGSSYEQYF. The CDR3 nucleotides read TGTGCTGTGGGGGGCAGCTCCTACGAGCAGTACTTC.

Details on this clonotype: Its ends do not fully match the called genes, so a read error is possible. The chain combines TRBV7-2 with TRBJ2-7, with D possibly TRBD2 on 6 matching bases. The CDR3 totals 13 residues. CDR1 and CDR2 (germline): SGHTA, FQGNSA. The CDR3 region has the DNA TGTGCTAGCAGCTGGAGGGGATCCTACGAGCAGTACTTC. Amino acids: CASSWRGSYEQYF.

There are many counts of this clonotype. The rearrangement joins TRBV12-3 or TRBV12-4 to TRBJ2-5, with D perhaps assigned TRBD1 or TRBD2 (5 bases each). The V gene lost 6 bases and the J gene lost 4 bases, with 15 bases spanning the gap. The CDR3 is 14 residues long. The CDR3 coding sequence is TGTGCCAGCAGCCTCGGGACCTTACGAGAGACCCAGTACTTC. Translation: CASSLGTLRETQYF.

This clonotype was seen repeatedly, ten times or more. This chain connects TRBV6-5 to TRBJ2-2; TRBD1 or TRBD2 may be the D gene (5 bases each). The length of the CDR3 is 14 residues. V dropped 6 bases and J dropped 3 bases, with 11 bases sitting between them. Germline lookup yields CDR1 MNHEY and CDR2 SVGAGI. CDR3 in amino acids: CASRLMGDTGELFF. The CDR3 DNA sequence: TGTGCCAGCAGGCTTATGGGGGACACCGGGGAGCTGTTTTTT.

J is TRBJ2-7 and V is TRBV6-1; 11 nucleotides agree with TRBD2. V dropped 2 bases and J dropped 0; count of bases not matched to a gene: 6. This CDR3 spans 17 amino acids. Germline V gives CDR1 MNHNS, CDR2 SASEGT. The CDR3 protein is CASSEWTTSGISYEQYF. CDR3 nucleotides: TGTGCCAGCAGTGAATGGACGACTAGCGGGATCTCCTACGAGCAGTACTTC.

V usage is TRBV11-2 and J usage is TRBJ2-7; D unresolved. Germline V gene sequence: CDR1 SGHAT, CDR2 FQNNGV. The CDR3 is 14 amino acids. V lost 5 bases and J lost 3, with 14 bases in between. CDR3 bases: TGTGCCAGCAGCCCCCACCGAACCAGCTACGAGCAGTACTTC. This encodes CASSPHRTSYEQYF.

Ten or more counts support this clonotype. The chain carries TRBV19 and TRBJ2-5, with D uncertain. Germline V gene sequence: CDR1 LNHDA, CDR2 SQIVND (reference sequence). Trimming stripped 4 bases from V and 3 bases from J, with 33 bases between. The CDR3 loop spans 21 amino acids. The CDR3 nucleotides are TGTGCCAGTAGTACTCGGTACAATGCGCTTCAAATTTATCACTGGGAAGAGACCCAGTACTTC. Protein sequence: CASSTRYNALQIYHWEETQYF.

This chain links TRBV12-3 or TRBV12-4 with TRBJ1-3; D not certain. The CDR3 is 11 amino acids. V lost 8 bases, J lost 4 bases, and 6 bases lay in between. CDR3 loop: CASLYGNTIYF. In nucleotides, the CDR3 is TGTGCCAGCCTCTACGGAAACACCATATATTTT.

This clonotype was counted ten times or more. The V call is TRBV28, the J call TRBJ2-7; 8 bases map to TRBD2. This CDR3 is built from 15 residues. Germline V gene lookup returns CDR1 MDHEN and CDR2 SYDVKM. The ends lost 7 bases at V and 3 bases at J; junction bases unmatched: 11. The CDR3 loop is CASTSGAGGLYEQYF. As DNA, the CDR3 is TGTGCCAGCACCTCGGGGGCGGGAGGACTCTACGAGCAGTACTTC. The full variable domain, rest sourced from reference TRBV28 and TRBJ2-7, is DVKVTQSSRYLVKRTGEKVFLECVQDMDHENMFWYRQDPGLGLRLIYFSYDVKMKEKGDIPEGYSVSREKKERFSLILESASTNQTSMYLCASTSGAGGLYEQYFGPGTRLTVT.

This clonotype was recorded many times. The chain has TRBV27 and TRBJ1-5; 11 nucleotides align to TRBD1. The CDR3 is 13 residues long. V lost 6 bases and J lost 7; bases outside the gene matches: 2. The germline CDR1 and CDR2 sequences are MNHEY and SMNVEV (reference sequence). CDR3 DNA sequence: TGTGCCAGCAGCGGGACAGGGGGACAGCCCCAGCATTTT. Its protein is CASSGTGGQPQHF.

The gene calls are TRBV12-3 or TRBV12-4 and TRBJ2-5, with 7 bases that match TRBD1. With 8 bases clipped from V and 3 bases from J, the junction kept 6 bases outside the gene matches. This CDR3 has 13 residues. The CDR3 is CASRKTGKETQYF. Written as DNA, the CDR3 is TGTGCCAGCCGAAAGACAGGGAAAGAGACCCAGTACTTC.